This is a list of T cell receptor beta chains from one sample in a study of post-analysis software for immune sequencing data. One entry per CDR3 protein results from TCRdb running MiXCR on the PCR reads. The repertoire holds about 570,000 distinct CDR3 sequences, with 30% to 40% as singletons. Material for sequencing was blood. Every receptor here comes from a girl under 18 with multiple sclerosis. Each CDR3 is given with its conserved first and last residue. D genes are given only for firm matches. Clone size, where shown, is once, few, many, or a class for clones that have expanded.

>TRBJ2-5|NA|TRBV6-6|TRBD2
TGTGCCAGCAATTCGGGGGGGCCGGGGGAGACCCAGTACTTC
CASNSGGPGETQYF
>TRBJ1-2|few|TRBV10-3|NA
TGTGCCATCAGTGATGGAGGGGTCAACTATGGCTACACCTTC
CAISDGGVNYGYTF
>TRBJ1-5|NA|TRBV15|NA
TGTGCCACCAGCAGAGATGCCGATCAGCCCCAGCATTTT
CATSRDADQPQHF
>TRBJ2-7|NA|TRBV4-1|NA
TGCGCCAGCAGCCAAGAGGGTAAGAAGCAATACGAGCAGTACTTC
CASSQEGKKQYEQYF
>TRBJ2-4|few|TRBV29-1|NA
TGCAGCGTTGAGGCGCCAACGAGGGGAAACATTCAGTACTTC
CSVEAPTRGNIQYF
>TRBJ1-1|NA|TRBV7-9|NA
TGTGCCAGCAGCCCGGGACGGAAGAACACTGAAGCTTTCTTT
CASSPGRKNTEAFF
>TRBJ2-4|NA|TRBV20-1|TRBD2
TGCAGTGCTAGATACGGGACTAGCGGTCTAGCCAAAAACATTCAGTACTTC
CSARYGTSGLAKNIQYF
>TRBJ1-1|few|TRBV7-6|NA
TGTGCCAGCAGCTCGAGTACTCTCAACACTGAAGCTTTCTTT
CASSSSTLNTEAFF
>TRBJ1-4|NA|TRBV24-1|NA
TGTGCCACCAGTGGGACGGGGACGAAAAATGAAAAACTGTTTTTT
CATSGTGTKNEKLFF
>TRBJ1-1|once|TRBV10-3|TRBD1
TGTGCCATCAGTGGGGGACAGGGGAACACTGAAGCTTTCTTT
CAISGGQGNTEAFF
>TRBJ2-5|NA|TRBV3-1|NA
TGTGCCAGCAGCCAAGAAGTGAAGACCCAGTACTTC
CASSQEVKTQYF
>TRBJ2-3|few|TRBV20-1|NA
TGCAGTGCTTACAACCTAGCATTAGATGCGCAGTATTTT
CSAYNLALDAQYF
>TRBJ2-7|NA|TRBV25-1|NA
TGTGCCAGCAGTGAACCCCAGGGGGGCGAGCAGTACTTC
CASSEPQGGEQYF
>TRBJ2-4|many|TRBV2|NA
TGTGCCAGCAGTGATGGGGGGATCGCCAAAAACATTCAGTACTTC
CASSDGGIAKNIQYF
>TRBJ2-5|NA|TRBV12-3/TRBV12-4|NA
TGTGCCAGCACCTGGGGGAGCGACGGGGAGACCCAGTACTTC
CASTWGSDGETQYF
>TRBJ2-7|NA|TRBV5-1|NA
TGCGCCAGCACCCTTGACGCAGCCTCTTCTTCCTACGAGCAGTACTTC
CASTLDAASSSYEQYF
>TRBJ1-4|NA|TRBV15|TRBD1
TGTGCCACCAGCAGGATTCGCAGACAGGGTGAAAAACTGTTTTTT
CATSRIRRQGEKLFF
>TRBJ2-1|few|TRBV5-1|TRBD2
TGCGCCAGCAGCTTACTAAGCGGGGGCGGTATGAATGAGCAGTTCTTC
CASSLLSGGGMNEQFF
>TRBJ1-6|few|TRBV11-3|NA
TGTGCCAGCAGCTTGTCAGGGAATTCACCCCTCCACTTT
CASSLSGNSPLHF
>TRBJ2-5|few|TRBV5-1|TRBD2
TGCGCCAGCAGCTTTTCGGGGAGGGAGGAGACCCAGTACTTC
CASSFSGREETQYF
>TRBJ2-3|NA|TRBV6-6|TRBD2
TGTGCCAGCACCCGGGGGGGACTAGCGGGGGGCACAGATACGCAGTATTTT
CASTRGGLAGGTDTQYF
>TRBJ2-1|NA|TRBV28|NA
TGTGCCAGCAGTCCCCGGGACTCCCGATACAATGAGCAGTTCTTC
CASSPRDSRYNEQFF
>TRBJ2-5|once|TRBV11-1|NA
TGTGCCAGCAGCTCCGTAACAGAACTCCAAGAGACCCAGTACTTC
CASSSVTELQETQYF
>TRBJ2-1|NA|TRBV7-3|NA
TGTACCAGCAGCTTAGCCTCTAGCTCCTACAATGAGCAGTTCTTC
CTSSLASSSYNEQFF
>TRBJ2-7|NA|TRBV12-3/TRBV12-4|TRBD2
TGTGCCAGCAGTGGCGGGGGGTCCAAGCAGTACTTC
CASSGGGSKQYF
>TRBJ1-2|NA|TRBV5-1|NA
TGCGCCAGCAGCCTTACTATACAGTATGGCTACACCTTC
CASSLTIQYGYTF
>TRBJ1-2|NA|TRBV7-3|TRBD1
TGTGCCAGCAGCCACTCCGGGACAGGATATTATGGCTACACCTTC
CASSHSGTGYYGYTF
>TRBJ2-7|few|TRBV28|NA
TGTGCCAGCAGTTTCCGGTCCACCGGGGTCGGCTACGAGCAGTACTTC
CASSFRSTGVGYEQYF
>TRBJ1-2|NA|TRBV3-1|NA
TGTGCCAGCAGCCAAGGTTGGCAGAGAGGCTATGGCTACACCTTC
CASSQGWQRGYGYTF
>TRBJ2-7|NA|TRBV14|NA
TGTGCCAGCAGCCAGACAGCCGGGGAGCAGTACTTC
CASSQTAGEQYF
>TRBJ2-3|NA|TRBV20-1|TRBD2
TGCAGTCCGGGGGGTTCGACAGATACGCAGTATTTT
CSPGGSTDTQYF
>TRBJ2-5|few|TRBV14|NA
TGTGCCAGCAGCCAAGAGTTAGGCCCCTCTGGGACCCAGTACTTC
CASSQELGPSGTQYF
>TRBJ1-2|NA|TRBV6-5|NA
TGTGCCAGCAGTTACTCATGGGCCGGCGGGTTCTATGGCTACACCTTC
CASSYSWAGGFYGYTF
>TRBJ2-7|NA|TRBV5-1|NA
TGCGCCAGCAGCTTGGACCTTGGGCTACTCAACGAGCAGTACTTC
CASSLDLGLLNEQYF
>TRBJ2-3|NA|TRBV29-1|NA
TGCAGCGTTGAAGTGGTAGATACGCAGTATTTT
CSVEVVDTQYF
>TRBJ1-5|NA|TRBV20-1|NA
TGCAGTGCTTCTCTTTCCAGGAGGGCGTATAGCAATCAGCCCCAGCATTTT
CSASLSRRAYSNQPQHF
>TRBJ2-3|NA|TRBV5-1|NA
TGCGCCAGCAGACCGGGCAGGGAAGTAGATACGCAGTATTTT
CASRPGREVDTQYF
>TRBJ1-1|NA|TRBV24-1|TRBD1
TGTGCCACCAGTGACCCCGGGACAGGGGAAACTGAAGCTTTCTTT
CATSDPGTGETEAFF
>TRBJ1-1|NA|TRBV11-2|NA
TGTGCCAGCAGCCGTGGGGTGAGATGGAGGGTGTCTACTGAAGCTTTCTTT
CASSRGVRWRVSTEAFF